This entry is about one T cell receptor (beta chain). The table came from immunoSEQ multiplex PCR; TCRdb's copy has only in-frame clones and leaves some out. The sample includes hundreds of thousands of clones, about 87% of them seen just once. The record originates from a study of blood T cell repertoires in COVID-19. Study background: Researchers got acute and convalescent COVID-19 samples from the United States, Italy and Spain.

Trimming pared 4 bases from V and 4 bases from J, leaving 16 bases between. Germline CDR1 PRHDT, CDR2 FYEKMQ (reference sequence). This CDR3 region has 15 residues. Individuals aged roughly 18 to 90 years were recruited from 24 US areas. Assignment of participants to cohorts was predicated upon participant-reported clinical history. V and J are TRBV13 and TRBJ1-1; D remains unclear. The sequenced sample consisted of PBMCs or T cells enriched from blood (not recorded which). The clonotype was recovered from a woman between 18 and 29 years old who had recovered from COVID-19. CDR3 residues: CASSSFLLGRTEAFF. Here the CDR3 DNA reads TGTGCCAGCAGCTCCTTCTTGCTGGGCCGCACTGAAGCTTTCTTT.